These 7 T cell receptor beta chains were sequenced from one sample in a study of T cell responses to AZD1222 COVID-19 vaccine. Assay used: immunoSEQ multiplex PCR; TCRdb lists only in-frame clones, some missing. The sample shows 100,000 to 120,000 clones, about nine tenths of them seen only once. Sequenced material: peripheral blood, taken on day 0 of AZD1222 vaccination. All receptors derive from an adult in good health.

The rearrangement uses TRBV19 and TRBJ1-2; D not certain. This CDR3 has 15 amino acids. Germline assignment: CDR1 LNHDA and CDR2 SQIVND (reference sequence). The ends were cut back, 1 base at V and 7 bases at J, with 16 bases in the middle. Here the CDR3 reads CASSIVSAGLGGYTF. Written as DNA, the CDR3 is TGTGCCAGTAGTATAGTGTCGGCAGGCTTGGGTGGCTACACCTTC.

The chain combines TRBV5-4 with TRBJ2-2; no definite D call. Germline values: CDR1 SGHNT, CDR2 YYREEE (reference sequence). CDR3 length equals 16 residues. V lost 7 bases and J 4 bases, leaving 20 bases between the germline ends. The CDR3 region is CASAFIVGPVTGELFF. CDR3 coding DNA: TGTGCCAGCGCATTCATCGTAGGGCCAGTCACCGGGGAGCTGTTTTTT.

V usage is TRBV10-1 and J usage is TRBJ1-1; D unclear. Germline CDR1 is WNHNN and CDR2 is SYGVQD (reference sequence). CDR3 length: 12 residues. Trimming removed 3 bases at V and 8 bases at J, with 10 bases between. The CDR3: CASSDGYGEAFF. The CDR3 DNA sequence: TGCGCCAGCAGTGATGGTTATGGGGAAGCTTTCTTT.

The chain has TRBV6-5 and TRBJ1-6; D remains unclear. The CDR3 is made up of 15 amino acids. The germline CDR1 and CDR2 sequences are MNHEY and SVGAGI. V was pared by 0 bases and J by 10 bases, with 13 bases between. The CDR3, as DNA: TGTGCCAGCAGTTACTCAGGCGACGGAGCCTCACCCCTCCACTTT. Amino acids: CASSYSGDGASPLHF.

CDR3 sequence: CASSPPWLNTGELFF. The CDR3 nucleotides read TGTGCCAGCAGCCCCCCATGGTTGAACACCGGGGAGCTGTTTTTT. The rearrangement links TRBV5-8 to TRBJ2-2; D gene ambiguous. V lost 4 bases to trimming and J lost 1 base, with 11 bases between them. Per the germline V gene, CDR1 is SGHTS and CDR2 is YDEGEE. The CDR3 has 15 residues.

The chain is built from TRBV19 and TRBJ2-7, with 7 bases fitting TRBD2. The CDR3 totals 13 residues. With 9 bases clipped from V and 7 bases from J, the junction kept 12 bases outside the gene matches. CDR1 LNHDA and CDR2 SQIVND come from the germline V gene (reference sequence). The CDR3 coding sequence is TGTGCCAGCTTGGGCCGACCCGGGGGGGAGCAGTACTTC. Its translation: CASLGRPGGEQYF. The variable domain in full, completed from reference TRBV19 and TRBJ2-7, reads DGGITQSPKYLFRKEGQNVTLSCEQNLNHDAMYWYRQDPGQGLRLIYYSQIVNDFQKGDIAEGYSVSREKKESFPLTVTSAQKNPTAFYLCASLGRPGGEQYFGPGTRLTVT.

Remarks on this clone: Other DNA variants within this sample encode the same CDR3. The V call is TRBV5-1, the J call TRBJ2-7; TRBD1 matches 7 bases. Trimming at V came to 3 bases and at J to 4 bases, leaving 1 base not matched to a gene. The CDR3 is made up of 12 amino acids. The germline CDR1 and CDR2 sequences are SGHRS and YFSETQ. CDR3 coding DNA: TGCGCCAGCAGCTCACAGGGGTACGAGCAGTACTTC. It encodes CASSSQGYEQYF.